These T cell receptor beta chains were read from a single sample in a study of blood T cell repertoires in COVID-19. Clones were read by immunoSEQ multiplex PCR, and TCRdb kept only the in-frame ones, dropping some. The repertoire consists of under 200,000 clones, with about 89% occurring once and the leading ten covering under 0.85%. The sequencing input was PBMCs or T cells enriched from blood (not recorded which). The receptors were gathered from a young woman who had recovered from COVID-19. The CDR3 runs from the conserved cysteine through the conserved F or W. D genes are given only for firm matches.

V gene: TRBV7-3; CDR3 length: 13; J gene: TRBJ1-1; D gene: NA; CDR3 protein: CASSLEPGSEAFF
V gene: TRBV9; CDR3 length: 14; J gene: TRBJ2-3; D gene: NA; CDR3 protein: CASSVDSSTDTQYF
V gene: TRBV28; CDR3 length: 15; J gene: TRBJ1-3; D gene: NA; CDR3 protein: CASSLSRASGNTIYF
V gene: TRBV5-4; CDR3 length: 13; J gene: TRBJ2-7; D gene: NA; CDR3 protein: CASSPNGGNEQYF
V gene: TRBV5-5; CDR3 length: 14; J gene: TRBJ2-3; D gene: TRBD2; CDR3 protein: CASSWGGSTDTQYF
V gene: TRBV6-4; CDR3 length: 20; J gene: TRBJ2-1; D gene: TRBD1; CDR3 protein: CASSESTGTGAFSSYNEQFF
V gene: TRBV21-1; CDR3 length: 16; J gene: TRBJ2-7; D gene: NA; CDR3 protein: CASSKSGSGTEYEQYF
V gene: TRBV19; CDR3 length: 15; J gene: TRBJ2-3; D gene: TRBD2; CDR3 protein: CASSMLAGGADTQYF
V gene: TRBV3-1/TRBV3-2; CDR3 length: 15; J gene: TRBJ2-1; D gene: TRBD1; CDR3 protein: CASSQGDRAHNEQFF
V gene: TRBV28; CDR3 length: 15; J gene: TRBJ2-7; D gene: TRBD1; CDR3 protein: CASSSPRTGAEEQYF
V gene: TRBV23-1; CDR3 length: 17; J gene: TRBJ1-5; D gene: TRBD1; CDR3 protein: CASSQSSQGESNQPQHF
V gene: TRBV4-1; CDR3 length: 16; J gene: TRBJ1-5; D gene: NA; CDR3 protein: CASSQKGVSEFGPQHF
V gene: TRBV10-3; CDR3 length: 15; J gene: TRBJ2-7; D gene: TRBD2; CDR3 protein: CAISVRGEGSYEQYF
V gene: TRBV9; CDR3 length: 16; J gene: TRBJ2-7; D gene: TRBD1; CDR3 protein: CASSAPTDRVPYEQYF
V gene: TRBV5-5; CDR3 length: 14; J gene: TRBJ1-2; D gene: NA; CDR3 protein: CASSFQELVDGYTF
V gene: TRBV6-5; CDR3 length: 12; J gene: TRBJ2-5; D gene: NA; CDR3 protein: CAVRSDRETQYF
V gene: TRBV24-1; CDR3 length: 21; J gene: TRBJ2-1; D gene: TRBD2; CDR3 protein: CATSGSQAGTSGRYIYNEQFF
V gene: TRBV5-5; CDR3 length: 14; J gene: TRBJ2-7; D gene: TRBD1; CDR3 protein: CASSQDRAPNEQYF
V gene: TRBV30; CDR3 length: 16; J gene: TRBJ1-1; D gene: TRBD1; CDR3 protein: CAWSGGTGTRSTEAFF
V gene: TRBV28; CDR3 length: 16; J gene: TRBJ1-5; D gene: NA; CDR3 protein: CASSSSGSTRNQPQHF
V gene: TRBV6-1; CDR3 length: 14; J gene: TRBJ2-5; D gene: NA; CDR3 protein: CASSEGLRQETQYF
V gene: TRBV5-5; CDR3 length: 15; J gene: TRBJ2-5; D gene: NA; CDR3 protein: CASSLNTGGYETQYF
V gene: TRBV5-6; CDR3 length: 16; J gene: TRBJ1-1; D gene: NA; CDR3 protein: CASSPDGWGGGTEAFF
V gene: TRBV4-2; CDR3 length: 21; J gene: TRBJ1-3; D gene: TRBD1; CDR3 protein: CASSQSHGTGALIVSGNTIYF
V gene: TRBV6-5; CDR3 length: 14; J gene: TRBJ2-4; D gene: TRBD2; CDR3 protein: CASTRLAGGGIQYF
V gene: TRBV11-2; CDR3 length: 15; J gene: TRBJ2-5; D gene: NA; CDR3 protein: CASSSQGGRGQTQYF
V gene: TRBV27; CDR3 length: 15; J gene: TRBJ1-6; D gene: TRBD1; CDR3 protein: CASRMGGTGRVSFHF
V gene: TRBV5-6; CDR3 length: 15; J gene: TRBJ1-2; D gene: NA; CDR3 protein: CASSLLQGTNYGYTF
V gene: TRBV6-2/TRBV6-3; CDR3 length: 14; J gene: TRBJ2-5; D gene: NA; CDR3 protein: CASSYSSSRETQYF
V gene: TRBV27; CDR3 length: 16; J gene: TRBJ2-7; D gene: NA; CDR3 protein: CASSTQRPTRFNEQYF
V gene: TRBV11-2; CDR3 length: 18; J gene: TRBJ1-6; D gene: TRBD1; CDR3 protein: CASSFNLQGSSYNSPLHF
V gene: TRBV10-3; CDR3 length: 14; J gene: TRBJ1-1; D gene: TRBD1; CDR3 protein: CAIKLRGQDTEAFF
V gene: TRBV28; CDR3 length: 13; J gene: TRBJ1-1; D gene: NA; CDR3 protein: CASRIDLWTEAFF
V gene: TRBV7-2; CDR3 length: 15; J gene: TRBJ2-3; D gene: TRBD2; CDR3 protein: CASSGLAGGMDTQYF
V gene: TRBV6-2/TRBV6-3; CDR3 length: 16; J gene: TRBJ1-2; D gene: TRBD1; CDR3 protein: CASSGDRGLLNYGYTF
V gene: TRBV11-3; CDR3 length: 14; J gene: TRBJ1-5; D gene: TRBD1; CDR3 protein: CASSLDRGNQPQHF
V gene: TRBV5-4; CDR3 length: 14; J gene: TRBJ2-7; D gene: NA; CDR3 protein: CASSPGPSSYEQYF
V gene: TRBV7-9; CDR3 length: 16; J gene: TRBJ2-3; D gene: TRBD2; CDR3 protein: CASRENLAGSPDTQYF
V gene: TRBV5-4; CDR3 length: 14; J gene: TRBJ1-6; D gene: NA; CDR3 protein: CASSPGQNNSPLHF
V gene: TRBV28; CDR3 length: 19; J gene: TRBJ2-5; D gene: TRBD2; CDR3 protein: CASSFVRGGSASGQETQYF
V gene: TRBV7-3; CDR3 length: 13; J gene: TRBJ2-1; D gene: NA; CDR3 protein: CASSLLTGGEQFF
V gene: TRBV15; CDR3 length: 20; J gene: TRBJ2-1; D gene: TRBD2; CDR3 protein: CATSSRNPGLAGGWGDEQFF
V gene: TRBV11-2; CDR3 length: 14; J gene: TRBJ1-3; D gene: NA; CDR3 protein: CASSQSQAGNTIYF
V gene: TRBV2; CDR3 length: 11; J gene: TRBJ1-2; D gene: NA; CDR3 protein: CASIPGGGYTF
V gene: TRBV14; CDR3 length: 16; J gene: TRBJ2-7; D gene: NA; CDR3 protein: CASSTRGYGSSYEQYF
V gene: TRBV7-9; CDR3 length: 16; J gene: TRBJ2-1; D gene: TRBD1; CDR3 protein: CASRSRGTGNYNEQFF
V gene: TRBV7-8; CDR3 length: 12; J gene: TRBJ2-1; D gene: NA; CDR3 protein: CASSFRGLEQFF
V gene: TRBV5-1; CDR3 length: 17; J gene: TRBJ2-5; D gene: TRBD2; CDR3 protein: CASSLGLAGGPAGTQYF
V gene: TRBV30; CDR3 length: 14; J gene: TRBJ1-2; D gene: NA; CDR3 protein: CAWSYGGSDYGYTF
V gene: TRBV3-1/TRBV3-2; CDR3 length: 16; J gene: TRBJ2-7; D gene: NA; CDR3 protein: CASSQVGTVSSYEQYF
V gene: TRBV9; CDR3 length: 14; J gene: TRBJ2-7; D gene: NA; CDR3 protein: CASSLGTRAHEQYF
V gene: TRBV28; CDR3 length: 15; J gene: TRBJ1-4; D gene: NA; CDR3 protein: CASSGGSKTNEKLFF
V gene: TRBV28; CDR3 length: 14; J gene: TRBJ1-4; D gene: NA; CDR3 protein: CASSPPGANEKLFF
V gene: TRBV28; CDR3 length: 13; J gene: TRBJ2-5; D gene: NA; CDR3 protein: CASSFLGEETQYF
V gene: TRBV27; CDR3 length: 13; J gene: TRBJ2-2; D gene: TRBD1; CDR3 protein: CASSPSRQGALFF
V gene: TRBV28; CDR3 length: 12; J gene: TRBJ1-2; D gene: NA; CDR3 protein: CASSRQNYGYTF
V gene: TRBV6-5; CDR3 length: 14; J gene: TRBJ1-3; D gene: NA; CDR3 protein: CASSYGAGGNTIYF
V gene: TRBV7-9; CDR3 length: 14; J gene: TRBJ1-2; D gene: NA; CDR3 protein: CASSPSGGGYGYTF
V gene: TRBV28; CDR3 length: 17; J gene: TRBJ1-1; D gene: TRBD1; CDR3 protein: CASITGGLQGSDTEAFF